What follows describes a single T cell receptor beta chain. The target antigen is unknown. The sample originates from a study of CXCR3-negative and CXCR3-positive naive CD8 T cells. Naive CD8+ T cells had a CD45RO-CCR7+CD27+CD95- phenotype. Overall study findings and caveats: Naive cells, whether CXCR3-negative or CXCR3-positive, had similar TRBV-TRBJ usage, while memory cells differed. CXCR3-positive naive cells had TRB CDR3s that were more hydrophobic than CXCR3-negative naive cells had. Once cells were cryopreserved, CXCR3 expression went down partly, and most assays used fresh PBMCs.

The CDR3 has 12 residues. CDR1 SEHNR and CDR2 FQNEAQ come from the germline V gene (reference sequence). UMI-labeled 5' RACE yielded the TRB cDNA libraries. TCRdb reworked the 5' RACE reads into one entry per CDR3 protein, no DNA. This table lists over 70,000 distinct CDR3 sequences. The rearrangement uses TRBV7-9 and TRBJ1-1. The receptor comes from a human donor in good health. Some clones in this sample may be carry-over from other donors' samples. Sequencing was performed on naive CXCR3+ CD8+ T cells from blood. Subset defined: CD45RO-CCR7+CD27+CD95- naive CD8+ T cells expressing CXCR3 (TNR3+). The CDR3 is CASSPRLTEAFF.